A selection of T cell receptor beta chains follows, all from one sample in a study of blood T cell repertoires in COVID-19. Produced via immunoSEQ multiplex PCR; TCRdb's table is partial and in-frame only. The table shows 150,000 to 200,000 clones, with more than 70% occurring only once. The material sequenced was PBMCs or T cells enriched from blood (not recorded which). These receptors all stem from a man in his 60s who had recovered from COVID-19. The CDR3 runs from the conserved cysteine through the conserved F or W. D genes are given only for firm matches. Some rows mark clone size as missing; the rest say once, few, many or name a class of expanded clone.

-	-	TRBV24-1	TRBJ1-5	TGTGCCACCAGTGATTTTGGAGGACAGCCCCAGCATTTT	CATSDFGGQPQHF
-	TRBD2	TRBV28	TRBJ2-1	TGTGCCAGCAGGAACCCAACCGGGACTAGCGTAGGTGAGCAGTTCTTC	CASRNPTGTSVGEQFF
-	TRBD2	TRBV5-1	TRBJ2-7	TGCGCCAGCAGCTTGGTTGGGACTAGCGGGACTACCTACGAGCAGTACTTC	CASSLVGTSGTTYEQYF
-	-	TRBV5-1	TRBJ1-6	TGCGCCAGCAGCTCCCGGACAGAAGGGTCACCCCTCCACTTT	CASSSRTEGSPLHF
-	-	TRBV27	TRBJ2-7	TGTGCCAGCACGAACGAGCCCAACTCCTACGAGCAGTACTTC	CASTNEPNSYEQYF
-	TRBD2	TRBV5-1	TRBJ2-1	TGCGCCAGCAGTCCCGCTAGCGGCTACAATGAGCAGTTCTTC	CASSPASGYNEQFF
-	TRBD2	TRBV7-6	TRBJ2-7	TGTGCCAGCAGCTTACAGCCCCTAGCGGGAGTCGACGAGCAGTACTTC	CASSLQPLAGVDEQYF
-	TRBD1	TRBV5-1	TRBJ2-7	TGCGCCAGCAGCCGGACAGGCTACGAGCAGTACTTC	CASSRTGYEQYF
-	TRBD1	TRBV6-5	TRBJ1-2	TGTGCCAGCAGTTACGAGGGGGCGTATGGCTACACCTTC	CASSYEGAYGYTF
-	-	TRBV19	TRBJ2-5	TGTGCCAGTAGTATAACTTTTTTCGGGCGGGCAGAGGAGACCCAGTACTTC	CASSITFFGRAEETQYF
-	-	TRBV7-5	TRBJ2-5	TGTGCCAGAAGTTTAGCCCGGGACAGACGGTGGTGGGAGACCCAGTACTTC	CARSLARDRRWWETQYF
-	-	TRBV7-6	TRBJ2-5	TGTGCCAGCAGCGCGGCGGGGCCCGGGCAGTACTTC	CASSAAGPGQYF
-	TRBD2	TRBV18	TRBJ2-1	TGTGCCAGCTCACCATCCAGCGGGGAGGGGAAGAATGAGCAGTTCTTC	CASSPSSGEGKNEQFF
-	-	TRBV5-8	TRBJ2-3	TGTGCCAGCAGCCGGAGGAAGGGACAAAGCACAGATACGCAGTATTTT	CASSRRKGQSTDTQYF
-	-	TRBV28	TRBJ1-6	TGTGCCAGCTTAAAAGGAGCGTCCTATAATTCACCCCTCCACTTT	CASLKGASYNSPLHF
-	-	TRBV21-1	TRBJ1-4	TGTGCCAGCAGCAAAGGGGCCAGGTTTGCAACTAATGAAAAACTGTTTTTT	CASSKGARFATNEKLFF
-	TRBD1	TRBV29-1	TRBJ2-1	TGCAGCGTTTCGCGGACAGGGGATATCGGAGATGAGCAGTTCTTC	CSVSRTGDIGDEQFF
many	TRBD2	TRBV7-3	TRBJ2-1	TGTGCCAGCAGCCCCGGAGGCGGGGGAAACAATGAGCAGTTCTTC	CASSPGGGGNNEQFF
-	-	TRBV5-1	TRBJ2-7	TGCGCCAGCAGCTTGCCGTCCTACGAGCAGTACTTC	CASSLPSYEQYF
-	-	TRBV13	TRBJ2-7	TGTGCCAGCAGACGGGACTCCTCCTACGAGCAGTACTTC	CASRRDSSYEQYF
-	-	TRBV23-1	TRBJ2-7	TGCGCCAGCAGTCAGTTGCTATACGGGACTGATTCCTACGAGCAGTACTTC	CASSQLLYGTDSYEQYF
-	-	TRBV20-1	TRBJ1-1	TGCAGTGCTAGTCTACAGGAGGGAACTGAAGCTTTCTTT	CSASLQEGTEAFF
few	TRBD1	TRBV24-1	TRBJ2-2	TGTGCCACACATGCAGGGGGCGGGAACACCGGGGAGCTGTTTTTT	CATHAGGGNTGELFF
-	-	TRBV4-2	TRBJ2-1	TGTGCCAGCAGCCAAGACCCCGACTACTACAATGAGCAGTTCTTC	CASSQDPDYYNEQFF
-	TRBD2	TRBV7-2	TRBJ2-1	TGTGCCAGCAGCTTATGGGGAGGGGATTACAATGAGCAGTTCTTC	CASSLWGGDYNEQFF
-	-	TRBV28	TRBJ1-3	TGTGCCAGCAGTTTATGGGCAGGGGCGACAAGAAACACCATATATTTT	CASSLWAGATRNTIYF
-	-	TRBV7-3	TRBJ1-2	TGTGCCAGCAGCTTAGCTATGGGGCGGTTATATGGCTACACCTTC	CASSLAMGRLYGYTF
-	TRBD2	TRBV7-2	TRBJ2-2	TGTGCCAGCAGCCGTAGCGGGGGGGCCGACACCGGGGAGCTGTTTTTT	CASSRSGGADTGELFF
-	TRBD1	TRBV7-2	TRBJ1-5	TGTGCCAGCAGCACAACAGGGGGCAGACATCAGCCCCAGCATTTT	CASSTTGGRHQPQHF
-	-	TRBV6-1	TRBJ2-3	TGTGCCAGCAGTGAACCCTTCACAGATACGCAGTATTTT	CASSEPFTDTQYF
-	-	TRBV7-2	TRBJ1-4	TGTGCCAGCAGCTTAAATTCCCGAGCAGGGTCTCAAACTAATGAAAAACTGTTTTTT	CASSLNSRAGSQTNEKLFF
-	-	TRBV20-1	TRBJ2-3	TGCAGTGCGTCCTCCACAGATACGCAGTATTTT	CSASSTDTQYF
-	TRBD2	TRBV27	TRBJ2-7	TGTGCCAGCACCCAGAGTGGGGTCAGCGGGAGGGCCGGTCCCGAGCAGTACTTC	CASTQSGVSGRAGPEQYF
-	-	TRBV4-2	TRBJ2-5	TGTGCCAGCAGCCGAGGAGGACCGGAAGAGACCCAGTACTTC	CASSRGGPEETQYF
-	TRBD2	TRBV19	TRBJ2-1	TGTGCCAGTAGTCCAAGAACGGGACTAGCGATACACAATGAGCAGTTCTTC	CASSPRTGLAIHNEQFF
-	-	TRBV6-6	TRBJ1-3	TGTGCCAGCAGTTACTTCCCCCGCGGGTCTGGAAACACCATATATTTT	CASSYFPRGSGNTIYF
-	-	TRBV5-4	TRBJ2-1	TGTGCCAGCAGCTTAGGGGGGGCCTACAATGAGCAGTTCTTC	CASSLGGAYNEQFF
-	-	TRBV7-8	TRBJ2-1	TGTGCCAGCAGCCCTACACCGGGTGAGCAGTTCTTC	CASSPTPGEQFF
-	TRBD1	TRBV7-8	TRBJ1-5	TGTGCCAGCAGCGTGGACAGGGGTAATCAGCCCCAGCATTTT	CASSVDRGNQPQHF
-	-	TRBV12-3/TRBV12-4	TRBJ2-1	TGTGCCAGCAGAACGACTGGACACGGTGAGCAGTTCTTC	CASRTTGHGEQFF
-	TRBD1	TRBV11-2	TRBJ2-5	TGTGCCAGCAGCCAAACGGGACAGGGACATGAGACCCAGTACTTC	CASSQTGQGHETQYF
-	-	TRBV27	TRBJ1-2	TGTGCCAGCAGTAGGCGTTACCTAGATGGCTACACCTTC	CASSRRYLDGYTF
few	TRBD1	TRBV23-1	TRBJ1-2	TGCACCGTGACAGGGATCCTCTATGGCTACACCTTC	CTVTGILYGYTF
once	-	TRBV5-6	TRBJ1-3	TGTGCCAGCAGTTCTCTTCAGGGGGGAAACACCATATATTTT	CASSSLQGGNTIYF
-	-	TRBV5-1	TRBJ1-3	TGCGCCAGCAGCCGAGGAGGCCCTGGAAACACCATATATTTT	CASSRGGPGNTIYF
-	TRBD1	TRBV6-5	TRBJ2-1	TGTGCCAGTAATCAGGGGACAGTCTACAATGAGCAGTTCTTC	CASNQGTVYNEQFF
once	TRBD1	TRBV28	TRBJ1-1	TGTGCCAGCACCTGGGACAGGTTGGTAGCTGAAGCTTTCTTT	CASTWDRLVAEAFF
once	TRBD1	TRBV13	TRBJ2-7	TGTGCCAGCAGCTTTACAGGGGGAAAGGAGCAGTACTTC	CASSFTGGKEQYF
few	TRBD2	TRBV19	TRBJ2-1	TGTGCCAGTAGTATAGTTGGACTAGCGGATGATAATGAGCAGTTCTTC	CASSIVGLADDNEQFF
once	-	TRBV28	TRBJ1-4	TGTGCCAGCAGTGACGCCCTCGGGAAGAGGGAAAAACTGTTTTTT	CASSDALGKREKLFF
-	-	TRBV7-8	TRBJ2-3	TGTGCCAGCAGGGACTTTTCTAGGGACACAGATACGCAGTATTTT	CASRDFSRDTDTQYF
-	-	TRBV15	TRBJ1-4	TGTGCCACCAGTGACAGGTCGGGGAATGAAAAACTGTTTTTT	CATSDRSGNEKLFF
-	-	TRBV12-3/TRBV12-4	TRBJ2-7	TGTGCCAGCAGTCGACGGGACAACTACGAGCAGTACTTC	CASSRRDNYEQYF
-	TRBD2	TRBV5-8	TRBJ2-1	TGTGCCAGCAGCTTGTTGACTAGCGGGGGGAAGGGGGATGAGCAGTTCTTC	CASSLLTSGGKGDEQFF
-	TRBD2	TRBV28	TRBJ2-1	TGTGCCAGCAGTACGGCGGGAGCGTTGGTGGAGCAGTTCTTC	CASSTAGALVEQFF